This T cell receptor (beta chain) was recorded in a study of T-cell memory formation after mild COVID-19 (dated by TCRdb to the early 2020s). Study-wide context: TCR sequence clusters from the two donors were found to be largely donor specific. Two young, previously healthy adult volunteers, one female and one male, were included in the cohort. T-cell clones expanding and contracting after mild COVID-19 in a couple of donors were tracked by longitudinal TCRalpha and TCRbeta repertoire sequencing. Overall results and qualifications from the work: Contracting CD4+ clones were found mainly in CM and EM memory subsets, while CD8+ clones were enriched in EMRA. Some responding clones were found in pre-infection memory, which suggests that pre-existing cross-reactive memory T cells took part in the SARS-CoV-2 response. The study included only two mild cases, and larger cohorts that include severe cases with pre-infection samples were judged to be necessary. SARS-CoV-2 specificity of the second-wave clones peaking on day 37 was not confirmed. From day 15 to 85, contracting clones showed balanced CD4/CD8 phenotypes, whereas a second wave of clones that expanded from day 15 to 37 leaned towards CD4+.

A word on this clonotype: Its antigen remains unidentified. No base quality information exists; no much larger clone differs at one position.

CDR1 and CDR2, looked up from the germline V gene, are SGHRS and YFSETQ. Trimming at the junction amounts to 5 bases on V and 5 bases on J, and the germline ends lie 5 bases apart. The CDR3 runs 11 residues from the cysteine to the phenylalanine. Left in the record is the CDR3 DNA by itself, 33 bases read in frame from the first base. For sequencing, an Illumina NovaSeq 6000 was employed. TCRalpha and TCRbeta cDNA libraries were built by 5'RACE with constant-segment primers, adding sample barcodes and unique molecular identifiers. Trizol reagent was used to extract RNA from every sample. Amplification of the libraries took two PCR steps, and the second step added a second sample barcode plus Illumina TruSeq adapters. Sequencing of the libraries was done on an Illumina NovaSeq, producing 2 x 150 bp paired-end reads. The study's own analysis went as follows. Demultiplexing of reads and collapsing into UMI-guided consensus sequences were performed with migec v1.2.7. Using mixcr v2.1.11, UMI consensuses were aligned to TRA and TRB V and J templates and then assembled into clonotypes. Expanded or contracted clonotypes were those called significant by both edgeR and NoisET, with noise models trained on biological replicates. edgeR calls used a false discovery rate-adjusted p below 0.01 and a log2 fold-change threshold of 1. As an exploratory analysis of dynamics, max-normalized trajectories of the 1000 most abundant clonotypes were examined by PCA with hierarchical clustering. The CD4 or CD8 phenotype of responding clones was assigned using the separately sequenced CD4+ and CD8+ repertoires. TCRdb redid the processing of the public reads, applying fastp at Q25 and MiXCR, and retained in-frame beta chains. Every CDR3 protein is listed once, alongside the most common genes and DNA of its rows. The V and J calls here are based on TCRdb, not the publication. The sample table holds more than 450,000 distinct CDR3 sequences, of which more than 15% were seen once. About 12% of the sample lies in the top ten.

PBMCs were isolated by Ficoll-Paque density gradient centrifugation. The receptor chain draws on TRBV5-1 and TRBJ2-1; confidence is insufficient to name the D gene. The sequenced material came from PBMCs or a T cell subset sorted from them (not recorded which). The sequence derives from an adult woman who had mild COVID-19 (a few samples of this study predate the infection). The sample titles of this study are shuffled in the database, so cell type and time point are left out; the donor was told from shared clones. The DNA is TGCGCCAGCAGGGGCCACAATGAGCAGTTCTTC. Its translation is CASRGHNEQFF. Outside the CDR3, residues come from the reference TRBV5-1 and TRBJ2-1 proteins, so the full variable domain is: KAGVTQTPRYLIKTRGQQVTLSCSPISGHRSVSWYQQTPGQGLQFLFEYFSETQRNKGNFPGRFSGRQFSNSRSEMNVSTLELGDSALYLCASRGHNEQFFGPGTRLTVL.